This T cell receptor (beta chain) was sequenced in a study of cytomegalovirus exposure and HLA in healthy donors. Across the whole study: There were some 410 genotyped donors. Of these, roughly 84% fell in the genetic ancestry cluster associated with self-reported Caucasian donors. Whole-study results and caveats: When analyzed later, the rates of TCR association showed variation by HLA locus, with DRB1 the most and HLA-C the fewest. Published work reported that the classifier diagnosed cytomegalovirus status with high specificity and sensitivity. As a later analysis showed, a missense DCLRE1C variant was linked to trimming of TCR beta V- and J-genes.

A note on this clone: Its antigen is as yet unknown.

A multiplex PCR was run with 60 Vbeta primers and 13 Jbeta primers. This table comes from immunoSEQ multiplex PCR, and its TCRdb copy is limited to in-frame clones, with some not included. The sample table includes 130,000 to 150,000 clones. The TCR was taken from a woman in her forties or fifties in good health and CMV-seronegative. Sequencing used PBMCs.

CDR3 sequence reads: CASSRLGEDTEAFF. The CDR3 DNA is TGTGCCAGCAGCAGGCTAGGGGAAGACACTGAAGCTTTCTTT. The rearrangement joins TRBV7-9 to TRBJ1-1, with a possible D match to TRBD1 (5 bases). The CDR3 runs 14 residues. The V gene lost 5 bases and the J gene lost 3 bases, with 13 bases spanning the gap. The germline gives CDR1 SEHNR, CDR2 FQNEAQ (reference sequence).